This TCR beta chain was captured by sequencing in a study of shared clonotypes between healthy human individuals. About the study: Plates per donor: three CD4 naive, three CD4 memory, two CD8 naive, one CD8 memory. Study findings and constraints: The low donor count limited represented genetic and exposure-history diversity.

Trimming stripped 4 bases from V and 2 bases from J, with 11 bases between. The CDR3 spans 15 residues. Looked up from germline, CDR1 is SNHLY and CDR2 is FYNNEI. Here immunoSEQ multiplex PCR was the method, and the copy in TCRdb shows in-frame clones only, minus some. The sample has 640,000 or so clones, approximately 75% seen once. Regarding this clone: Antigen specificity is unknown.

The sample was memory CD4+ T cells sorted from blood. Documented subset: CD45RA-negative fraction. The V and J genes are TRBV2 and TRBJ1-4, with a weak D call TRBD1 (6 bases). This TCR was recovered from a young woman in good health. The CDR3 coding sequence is TGTGCCAGCAGTGTACAGGGAGTCACTAATGAAAAACTGTTTTTT. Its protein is CASSVQGVTNEKLFF.